This TCR beta chain was sequenced for a study of T cell repertoires in cytomegalovirus infection (dated by TCRdb to the late 2010s). Background on the whole study: The HLA type of each donor mattered for the analysis, because public TCR beta signatures pointed to carriage of CMV infection along with the matching HLA type. The paper's findings and limits, for the study overall: In the ex vivo response, HLA-C-restricted CMV-specific TCR beta clonotypes were dominant, and in two of eight donors the single most frequent clonotype came from this HLA-C-restricted group. Cumulative frequency of public TCR beta family members discriminated carriers of CMV infection plus the relevant HLA type in this cohort and an independent roughly 340-donor cohort.

Sequencing relied on an Illumina HiSeq 1500. The public reads were run again by TCRdb, first through fastp at Q25 and then through MiXCR, and only productive beta chains were kept. Here each entry gathers all rows of one CDR3 protein and keeps the most common genes and DNA. The sample data list 110,000 to 150,000 distinct CDR3 sequences, and 5.5% to 8% of these were observed just once. The ten largest account for over 15% of the sample. The table lists this clonotype with a few counts. Which antigen it targets is not known. Within one base of it there is no much larger clone, and no base qualities were kept. The sequence came from a human donor in good health (CMV status not recorded). Some clones in this sample may be carry-over from other donors' samples. The sequencing sample was made of PBMCs.

DNA sequence: TGTGCCAGCAGCTGGCAGGGTTCTGGCTACACCTTC. This is translated as CASSWQGSGYTF. The V and J genes are TRBV7-2 and TRBJ1-2; TRBD1 is a weak D gene call, 5 bases matching. Including cysteine and phenylalanine, the CDR3 has 12 amino acids. Of the read, only the CDR3 DNA is kept; its 36 bases are in frame from base 1. For CDR1 and CDR2, the germline V gene lists SGHTA and FQGNSA. The V and J ends are trimmed by 4 bases and 7 bases, leaving 10 bases between them.